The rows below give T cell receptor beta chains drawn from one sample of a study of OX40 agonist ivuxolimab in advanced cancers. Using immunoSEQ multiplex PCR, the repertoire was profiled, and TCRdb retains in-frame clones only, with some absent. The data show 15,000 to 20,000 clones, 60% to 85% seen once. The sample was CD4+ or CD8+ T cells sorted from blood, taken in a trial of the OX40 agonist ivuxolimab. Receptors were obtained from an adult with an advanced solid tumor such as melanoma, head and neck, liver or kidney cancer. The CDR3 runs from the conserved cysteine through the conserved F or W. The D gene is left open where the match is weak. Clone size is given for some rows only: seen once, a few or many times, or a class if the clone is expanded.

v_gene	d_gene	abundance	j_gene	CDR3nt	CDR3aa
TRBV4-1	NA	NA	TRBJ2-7	TGCGCCAGCAGCCAAGACTCCCCCAGGGACGAGCAGTACTTC	CASSQDSPRDEQYF
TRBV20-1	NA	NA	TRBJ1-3	TGCAGTCTCAAGGAGGAGAACACCATATATTTT	CSLKEENTIYF
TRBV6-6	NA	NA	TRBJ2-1	TGTGCCAGCAGTTACGAGGCCCCGTCATACAATGAGCAGTTCTTC	CASSYEAPSYNEQFF
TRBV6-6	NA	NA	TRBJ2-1	TGTGCCAGCAGTCTTCCCTACAATGAGCAGTTCTTC	CASSLPYNEQFF
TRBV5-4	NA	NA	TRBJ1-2	TGTGCCAGCAGCTTGTTAGGAGGCTACACCTTC	CASSLLGGYTF
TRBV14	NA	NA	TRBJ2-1	TGTGCCAGCAGCCAAGGTTACAATGAGCAGTTCTTC	CASSQGYNEQFF
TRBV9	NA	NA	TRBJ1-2	TGTGCCAGCAGCCCGTTTCAGACCGAGGCTAACTATGGCTACACCTTC	CASSPFQTEANYGYTF
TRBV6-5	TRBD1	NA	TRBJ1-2	TGTGCCAGCAGCAAGGGACAGATTAACTATGGCTACACCTTC	CASSKGQINYGYTF
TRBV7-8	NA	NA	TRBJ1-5	TGTGCCAGCAGCTTAGAAGGGTTCCAGCCCCAGCATTTT	CASSLEGFQPQHF
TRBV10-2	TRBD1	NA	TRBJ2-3	TGCGCCAGCAAATTCGGACAGGGGGAGGCAGATACGCAGTATTTT	CASKFGQGEADTQYF
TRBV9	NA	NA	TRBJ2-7	TGTGCCAGCAGCGTCGACTACAGGGTGGGTCGTGACGAGCAGTACTTC	CASSVDYRVGRDEQYF
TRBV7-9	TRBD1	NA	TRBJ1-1	TGTGCCAGCAGCGGATGGACAGGTATTACTGAAGCTTTCTTT	CASSGWTGITEAFF
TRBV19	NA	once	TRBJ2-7	TGTGCCAGTAGTAACCACGTTACCCCCTACGAGCAGTACTTC	CASSNHVTPYEQYF
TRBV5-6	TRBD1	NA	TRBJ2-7	TGTGCCAGCAGCTTAGTGGGACAGTCCTACGAGCAGTACTTC	CASSLVGQSYEQYF
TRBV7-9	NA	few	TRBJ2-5	TGTGCCAGCAGCCCCCGCACAGGTACCCAAGAGACCCAGTACTTC	CASSPRTGTQETQYF
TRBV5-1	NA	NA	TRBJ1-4	TGCGCCAGCAGCTTCCACCAAAACAGCGTAACTAATGAAAAACTGTTTTTT	CASSFHQNSVTNEKLFF
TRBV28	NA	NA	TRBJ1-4	TGTGCCAGCAGCGCCGACGGATCAACTAATGAAAAACTGTTTTTT	CASSADGSTNEKLFF
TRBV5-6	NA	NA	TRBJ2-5	TGTGCCAGCAGCTTGGCCGGGAAGCGGACCCTCGGGGAGACCCAGTACTTC	CASSLAGKRTLGETQYF
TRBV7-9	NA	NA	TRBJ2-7	TGTGCCAGCAGCTCTCCCGGGGATTCCTACGAGCAGTACTTC	CASSSPGDSYEQYF
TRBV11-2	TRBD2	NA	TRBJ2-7	TGTGCCAGCAGCTTAGGGTTTTCCGTAAGCGGGGACCCCTACGAGCAGTACTTC	CASSLGFSVSGDPYEQYF
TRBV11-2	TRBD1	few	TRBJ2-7	TGTGCCAGCAGCACCCGGGACAGGGGCTCCTACGAGCAGTACTTC	CASSTRDRGSYEQYF
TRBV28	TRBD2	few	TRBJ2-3	TGTGCCAGCAGTTTTCTAGCGGGCACAGATACGCAGTATTTT	CASSFLAGTDTQYF
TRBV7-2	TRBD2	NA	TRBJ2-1	TGTGCCAGCAGACTCCTAGCGGGGGACGACAATGAGCAGTTCTTC	CASRLLAGDDNEQFF
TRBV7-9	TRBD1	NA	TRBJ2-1	TGTGCCAGCAGCTCGACAGGGGGTTCGTACAATGAGCAGTTCTTC	CASSSTGGSYNEQFF
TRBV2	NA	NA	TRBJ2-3	TGTGCCAGCAGTCTGGACAGCAGACCCACAGATACGCAGTATTTT	CASSLDSRPTDTQYF
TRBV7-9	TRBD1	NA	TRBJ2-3	TGTGCCAGCAGCCCAAACGGACAGGGACGAGATACGCAGTATTTT	CASSPNGQGRDTQYF
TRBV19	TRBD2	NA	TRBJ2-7	TGTGCCAGTAGTATAGAACTAGCGGGAGCCTACGAGCAGTACTTC	CASSIELAGAYEQYF
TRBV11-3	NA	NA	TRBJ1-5	TGTGCCAGCAGCTTAAAGGGATGGGGTGGCAATCAGCCCCAGCATTTT	CASSLKGWGGNQPQHF
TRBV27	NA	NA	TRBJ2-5	TGTGCCAGCAGTCAAACAGGGAGTCGGGAGACCCAGTACTTC	CASSQTGSRETQYF